The rows below give T cell receptor beta chains drawn from one sample of a study of blood T cell repertoires in COVID-19. Clones were sequenced by immunoSEQ multiplex PCR, and TCRdb holds only the in-frame ones, with some missing. The repertoire holds a few hundred thousand clones, 70% to 90% seen once, with approximately 10% in the top ten. Sequencing was carried out using peripheral blood. The receptors stem from a woman aged 70-85 years with acute or convalescent COVID-19. CDR3s leave out the opening cysteine and the closing phenylalanine or tryptophan. Fields, in order: clone size, V gene, D gene, J gene, CDR3 protein. A D gene is named only where the DNA matches it firmly. Size is omitted from some rows. Given values are once, few, many or a class for expanded clones.

-	TRBV2	TRBD2	TRBJ2-3	ASSELAGLAGNTDTQY
-	TRBV5-4	TRBD1	TRBJ1-2	ASTGQGISGYT
-	TRBV19	TRBD1	TRBJ2-1	ASSRDRDNEQF
-	TRBV4-2	-	TRBJ1-4	ASSQGRQVNEKLF
-	TRBV2	TRBD1	TRBJ1-1	ASTYGGTGITEAF
-	TRBV6-5	-	TRBJ2-4	ASGSAKNIQY
-	TRBV3-1/TRBV3-2	-	TRBJ2-1	ASSRSSGSYNEQF
-	TRBV7-8	-	TRBJ2-7	ASSLVGRGYEQY
-	TRBV20-1	-	TRBJ2-5	SASEREETQY
-	TRBV5-1	-	TRBJ1-2	ASSLTAGAGYGYT
-	TRBV5-1	TRBD1	TRBJ1-1	ASSASQGEAF
-	TRBV2	-	TRBJ2-7	ASRTPREPYEQY
-	TRBV7-2	TRBD2	TRBJ2-1	ASSLRGGRFNEQF
-	TRBV15	TRBD1	TRBJ2-1	ATSRDEGARNEQF
-	TRBV29-1	TRBD2	TRBJ2-5	SVEDWERGPRETQY
-	TRBV24-1	-	TRBJ2-2	ATSDSQRSTGELF
-	TRBV10-3	TRBD2	TRBJ2-1	AISGQLAGGANEQF
-	TRBV2	TRBD1	TRBJ2-2	ASTGTGGGTGELF
-	TRBV9	TRBD1	TRBJ1-1	ASSGPGTGGNTEAF
few	TRBV4-1	-	TRBJ1-6	ASSQEAGSRGSPLH